A selection of T cell receptor beta chains follows, all from one sample in a study of pediatric ulcerative colitis. The data were produced by immunoSEQ multiplex PCR, yet TCRdb's version contains in-frame clones alone and is incomplete. The sample consists of roughly 19,000 clones, 70% to 80% of them appearing once. Sequenced input: gut tissue. The receptors shown here come from a boy younger than 18 with moderate ulcerative colitis. Each CDR3 is given with its conserved first and last residue. The D gene is left open where the match is weak. Expanded clones get a size class; other rows say once, few or many, or leave the size out.

V	size	J	length	D	DNA	CDR3
TRBV12-5	few	TRBJ2-7	13	-	TGTGCTAGTGGTTTTGGCGTGGGCTACGAGCAGTACTTC	CASGFGVGYEQYF
TRBV30	-	TRBJ2-7	16	-	TGTGCCTGGACTTTTTTTGTAGGAGGGACGTCCTACGAGCAGTACTTC	CAWTFFVGGTSYEQYF
TRBV4-2	-	TRBJ2-6	17	-	TGTGCCAGCAGCCAATCGGACAGCCCTCGTGGGGCCAACGTCCTGACTTTC	CASSQSDSPRGANVLTF
TRBV19	-	TRBJ1-3	14	-	TGTGCCAGTAGTATTAGCCAGGGAGTCAACACCATATATTTT	CASSISQGVNTIYF
TRBV12-5	-	TRBJ2-1	16	TRBD2	TGTGCTAGTGGTTTGGGGCCTAGCGGATCCTACAATGAGCAGTTCTTC	CASGLGPSGSYNEQFF
TRBV30	-	TRBJ1-6	18	TRBD1	TGTGCCTGGATCCCAATCCGCCCCGAAGACAGGGTAAATTCACCCCTCCACTTT	CAWIPIRPEDRVNSPLHF
TRBV4-3	few	TRBJ1-4	16	-	TGCGCCAGCAGCCAAGATCGTTTAACGGCTAATGAAAAACTGTTTTTT	CASSQDRLTANEKLFF
TRBV6-4	-	TRBJ2-1	14	TRBD1	TGTGCCAGCAGTGACGGGACAGGGGGCAATGAGCAGTTCTTC	CASSDGTGGNEQFF
TRBV11-3	-	TRBJ2-5	14	-	TGTGCCAGCAGCTCGGGGGTTACAGAAGAGACCCAGTACTTC	CASSSGVTEETQYF
TRBV29-1	-	TRBJ2-3	17	-	TGCAGCGTTGAGGCCCAGGGCGTTCTCACTAGCACAGATACGCAGTATTTT	CSVEAQGVLTSTDTQYF
TRBV4-1	-	TRBJ2-1	15	-	TGCGCCAGCAGTCCTCATAGGGACCGATACAATGAGCAGTTCTTC	CASSPHRDRYNEQFF
TRBV19	few	TRBJ1-4	15	-	TGTGCCAGTAGTATGAGGGACGGATTGAATGAAAAACTGTTTTTT	CASSMRDGLNEKLFF
TRBV11-2	-	TRBJ1-2	15	TRBD1	TGTGCCAGCAGCTTTGATCCTGGACAGGGAGTAAGCTACACCTTC	CASSFDPGQGVSYTF
TRBV7-8	-	TRBJ2-3	19	TRBD2	TGTGCCAGCAGCCCTCTTAAAGCGGGAGGGCCCTCTAGGAGAGATACGCAGTATTTT	CASSPLKAGGPSRRDTQYF
TRBV29-1	once	TRBJ1-3	15	-	TGCAGCGTTACAAAACAGGCTGGGGGAGGAAACACCATATATTTT	CSVTKQAGGGNTIYF
TRBV5-1	-	TRBJ2-7	13	-	TGCGCCAGCAGCTTGCAAGGGGGGGGCGAGCAGTACTTC	CASSLQGGGEQYF
TRBV19	-	TRBJ2-3	15	-	TGTGCCAGTAGTGTAGGGGGGTGGGGCACAGATACGCAGTATTTT	CASSVGGWGTDTQYF
TRBV29-1	-	TRBJ1-2	11	-	TGCAGCGTTGGAGAGTGGCGAGGCTACACCTTC	CSVGEWRGYTF
TRBV27	medium-sized	TRBJ2-6	16	-	TGTGCCAGCAGTTTACCAGGTGGTGCTGGGGCCAACGTCCTGACTTTC	CASSLPGGAGANVLTF
TRBV29-1	-	TRBJ1-1	12	TRBD1	TGCAGCTCCCGACGGCAGGGGGAGCGAGCTTTCTTT	CSSRRQGERAFF
TRBV7-9	-	TRBJ1-1	13	-	TGTGCCAGCAGCCACGAGGCTTCGACTGAAGCTTTCTTT	CASSHEASTEAFF
TRBV27	-	TRBJ2-3	16	-	TGTGCCAGCAGTACCGGATGGGGTAGCAGGGCAGATACGCAGTATTTT	CASSTGWGSRADTQYF
TRBV29-1	-	TRBJ1-1	17	TRBD1	TGCAGCGCCTATAAGGGGACAGGGGGTAGCAGCGCGTCTGAAGCTTTCTTT	CSAYKGTGGSSASEAFF
TRBV5-1	-	TRBJ2-3	19	TRBD2	TGCGCCAGCAGCTCCGAGGGGGGGGGACTAGCGGAACCCACAGATACGCAGTATTTT	CASSSEGGGLAEPTDTQYF
TRBV19	-	TRBJ1-2	13	TRBD1	TGTGCCAGTAGGAGACAGGGGAGCTATGGCTACACCTTC	CASRRQGSYGYTF
TRBV6-6	-	TRBJ2-7	12	-	TGTGCCAGCAGTTACTCGTCCTACGAGCAGTACTTC	CASSYSSYEQYF
TRBV28	-	TRBJ1-2	14	-	TGTGCCAGCAGTATTCCGGGAGACATCTATGGCTACACCTTC	CASSIPGDIYGYTF
TRBV18	-	TRBJ1-6	16	-	TGTGCCAGCTCACCTGGAGTCGGGGAAAATAATTCACCCCTCCACTTT	CASSPGVGENNSPLHF